Here is one T cell receptor beta chain with its context. Its antigen remains unidentified. The CDR3 contains 16 residues. After removal of 0 bases from V and 1 base from J, the junction contained 0 bases not matched to a gene. Germline V gene sequence: CDR1 LGHNA, CDR2 YNFKEQ. Memory T cells were CD45RO+, naive were CD45RA+, sorted by FACS. This entry belongs to a study of regulatory dendritic cells for organ transplantation. TCRdb's table, derived via immunoSEQ multiplex PCR, lists solely in-frame clones and lacks some. The sample has more than 10,000 clones, 72% seen once; the top ten hold 18%. Whole-study findings and limits: Mature dendritic cells appeared to drive more memory CD8+ clonal expansion than regulatory ones. Memory T cells were less diverse than naive, with memory CD8+ most oligoclonal.

This chain connects TRBV4-2 to TRBJ2-6, with TRBD2 matching 7 bases. The clonotype comes from a human donor in good health. The sample was memory CD8+ T cells from blood. The subset: CD45RO+ memory T cells. The CDR3 DNA is TGTGCCAGCAGCCAAGAAGCGGGGTCTGGGGCCAACGTCCTGACTTTC. This sequence encodes CASSQEAGSGANVLTF.